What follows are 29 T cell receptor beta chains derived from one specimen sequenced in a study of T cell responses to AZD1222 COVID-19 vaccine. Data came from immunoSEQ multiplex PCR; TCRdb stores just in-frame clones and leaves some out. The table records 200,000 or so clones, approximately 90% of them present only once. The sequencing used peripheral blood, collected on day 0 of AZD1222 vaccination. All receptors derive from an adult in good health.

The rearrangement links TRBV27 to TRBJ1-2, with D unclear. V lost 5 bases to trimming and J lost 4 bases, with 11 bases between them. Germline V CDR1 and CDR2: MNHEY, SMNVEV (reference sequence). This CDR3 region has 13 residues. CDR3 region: CASSPVGSYGYTF. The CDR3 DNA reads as TGTGCCAGCAGTCCCGTCGGGAGCTATGGCTACACCTTC.

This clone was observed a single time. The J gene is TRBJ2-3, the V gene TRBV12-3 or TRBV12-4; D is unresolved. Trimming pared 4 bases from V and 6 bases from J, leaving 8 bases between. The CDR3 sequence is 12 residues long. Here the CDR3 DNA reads TGTGCCAGCAGTTCTCTCGGGGATACGCAGTATTTT. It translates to CASSSLGDTQYF.

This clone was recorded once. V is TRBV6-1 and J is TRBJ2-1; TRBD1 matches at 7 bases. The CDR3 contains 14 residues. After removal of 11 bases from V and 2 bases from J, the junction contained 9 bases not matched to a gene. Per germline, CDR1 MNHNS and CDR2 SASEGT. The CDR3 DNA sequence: TGTGCCTCCGAGGGGGCCTCACCCTACAATGAGCAGTTCTTC. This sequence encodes CASEGASPYNEQFF.

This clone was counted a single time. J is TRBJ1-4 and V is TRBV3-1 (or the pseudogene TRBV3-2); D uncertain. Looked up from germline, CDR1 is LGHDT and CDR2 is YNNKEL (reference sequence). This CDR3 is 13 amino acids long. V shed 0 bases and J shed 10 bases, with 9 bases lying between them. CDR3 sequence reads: CASSQDTSGKLFF. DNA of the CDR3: TGTGCCAGCAGCCAAGATACGTCCGGAAAACTGTTTTTT.

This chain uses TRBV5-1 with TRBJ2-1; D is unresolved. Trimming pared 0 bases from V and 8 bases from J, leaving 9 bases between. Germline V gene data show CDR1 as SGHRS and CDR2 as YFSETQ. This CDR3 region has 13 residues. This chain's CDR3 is CASSLAVLDEQFF. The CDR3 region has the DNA TGCGCCAGCAGCTTGGCCGTGTTGGATGAGCAGTTCTTC.

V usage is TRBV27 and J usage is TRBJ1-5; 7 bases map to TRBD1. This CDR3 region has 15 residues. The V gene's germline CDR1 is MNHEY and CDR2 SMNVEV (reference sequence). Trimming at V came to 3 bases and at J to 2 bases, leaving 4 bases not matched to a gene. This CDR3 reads CASSFKGAGNQPQHF. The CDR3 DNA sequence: TGTGCCAGCAGTTTCAAGGGGGCGGGCAATCAGCCCCAGCATTTT.

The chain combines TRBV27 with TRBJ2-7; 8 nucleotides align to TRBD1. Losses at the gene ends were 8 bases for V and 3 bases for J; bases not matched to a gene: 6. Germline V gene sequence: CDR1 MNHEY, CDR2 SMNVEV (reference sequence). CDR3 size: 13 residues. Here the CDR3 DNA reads TGTGCCAGCCGGAGGACAGGGTTCTACGAGCAGTACTTC. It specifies CASRRTGFYEQYF.

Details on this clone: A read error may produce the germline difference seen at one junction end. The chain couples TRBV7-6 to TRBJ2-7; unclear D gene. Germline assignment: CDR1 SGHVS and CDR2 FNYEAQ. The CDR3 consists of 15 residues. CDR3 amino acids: CASSLEVESLSRHIF. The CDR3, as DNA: TGTGCCAGCAGCTTAGAGGTGGAAAGCCTCTCTCGTCATATCTTC.

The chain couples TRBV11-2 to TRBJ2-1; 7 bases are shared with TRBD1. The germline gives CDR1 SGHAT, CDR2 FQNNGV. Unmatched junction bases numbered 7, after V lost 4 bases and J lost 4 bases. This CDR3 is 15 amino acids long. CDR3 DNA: TGTGCCAGCAGCTCAACAGGGGTGGGATACAATGAGCAGTTCTTC. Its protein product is CASSSTGVGYNEQFF.

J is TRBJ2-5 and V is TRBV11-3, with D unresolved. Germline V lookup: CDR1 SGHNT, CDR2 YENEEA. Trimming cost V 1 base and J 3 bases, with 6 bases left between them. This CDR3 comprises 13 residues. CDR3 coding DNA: TGTGCCAGCAGCTTAGGAACGGAAGAGACCCAGTACTTC. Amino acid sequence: CASSLGTEETQYF.

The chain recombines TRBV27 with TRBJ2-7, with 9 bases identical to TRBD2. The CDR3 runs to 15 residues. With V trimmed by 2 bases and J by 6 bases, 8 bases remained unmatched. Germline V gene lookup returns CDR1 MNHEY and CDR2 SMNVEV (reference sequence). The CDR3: CASSLGGRAGGEQYF. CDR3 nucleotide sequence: TGTGCCAGCAGTTTAGGCGGGAGGGCCGGCGGCGAGCAGTACTTC.

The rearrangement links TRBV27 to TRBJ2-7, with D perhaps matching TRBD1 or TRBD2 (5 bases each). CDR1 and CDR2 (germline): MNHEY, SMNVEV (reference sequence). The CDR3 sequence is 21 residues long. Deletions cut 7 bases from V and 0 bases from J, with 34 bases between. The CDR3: CASTRGAVRGPTLSTSYEQYF. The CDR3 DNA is TGTGCCAGCACTCGGGGAGCTGTTAGGGGCCCGACTCTTTCTACCTCCTACGAGCAGTACTTC.

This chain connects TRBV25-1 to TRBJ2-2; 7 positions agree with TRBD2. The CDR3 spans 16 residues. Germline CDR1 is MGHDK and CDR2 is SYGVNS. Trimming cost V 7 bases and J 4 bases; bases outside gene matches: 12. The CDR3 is CASTTFHGGGTGELFF. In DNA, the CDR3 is TGTGCCAGCACTACTTTTCACGGCGGGGGCACCGGGGAGCTGTTTTTT.

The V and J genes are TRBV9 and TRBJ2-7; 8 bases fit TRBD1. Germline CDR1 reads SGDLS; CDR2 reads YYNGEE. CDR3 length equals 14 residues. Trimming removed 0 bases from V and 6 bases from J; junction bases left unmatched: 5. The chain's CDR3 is CASSVAQDRAEQYF. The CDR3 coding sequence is TGTGCCAGCAGCGTAGCGCAGGACAGGGCCGAGCAGTACTTC.

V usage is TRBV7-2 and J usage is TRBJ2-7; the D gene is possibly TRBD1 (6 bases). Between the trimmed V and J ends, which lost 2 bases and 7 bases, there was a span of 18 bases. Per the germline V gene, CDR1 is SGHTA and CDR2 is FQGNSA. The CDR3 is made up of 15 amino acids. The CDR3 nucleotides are TGTGCCAGCAGCTTAAGGGCAGGGGCACCCCCGGAGCAGTACTTC. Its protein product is CASSLRAGAPPEQYF.

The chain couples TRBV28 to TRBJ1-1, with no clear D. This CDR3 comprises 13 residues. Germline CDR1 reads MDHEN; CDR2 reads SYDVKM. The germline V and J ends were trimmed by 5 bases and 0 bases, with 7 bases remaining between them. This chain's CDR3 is CASSPKMNTEAFF. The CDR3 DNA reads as TGTGCCAGCAGTCCGAAGATGAACACTGAAGCTTTCTTT.

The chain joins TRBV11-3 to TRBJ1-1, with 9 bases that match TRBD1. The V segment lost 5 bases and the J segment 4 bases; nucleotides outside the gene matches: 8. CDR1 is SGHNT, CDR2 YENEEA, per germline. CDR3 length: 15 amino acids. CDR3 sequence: CASSTGQGGTTEAFF. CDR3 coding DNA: TGTGCCAGCAGCACGGGACAGGGAGGGACCACTGAAGCTTTCTTT. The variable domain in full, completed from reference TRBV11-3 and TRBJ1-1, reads EAGVVQSPRYKIIEKKQPVAFWCNPISGHNTLYWYLQNLGQGPELLIRYENEEAVDDSQLPKDRFSAERLKGVDSTLKIQPAELGDSAVYLCASSTGQGGTTEAFFGQGTRLTVV.

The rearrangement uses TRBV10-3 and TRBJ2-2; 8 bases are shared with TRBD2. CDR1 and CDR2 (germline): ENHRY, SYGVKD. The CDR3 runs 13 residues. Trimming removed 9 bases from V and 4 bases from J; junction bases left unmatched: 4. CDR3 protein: CAISGASTGELFF. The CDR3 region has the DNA TGTGCCATTAGCGGGGCGAGCACCGGGGAGCTGTTTTTT.

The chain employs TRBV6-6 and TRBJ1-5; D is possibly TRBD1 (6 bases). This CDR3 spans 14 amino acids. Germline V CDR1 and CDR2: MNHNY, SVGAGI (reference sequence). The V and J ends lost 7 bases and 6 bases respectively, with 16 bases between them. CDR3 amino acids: CASTPWGATQPQHF. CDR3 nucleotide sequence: TGTGCCAGCACACCGTGGGGGGCTACTCAGCCCCAGCATTTT.

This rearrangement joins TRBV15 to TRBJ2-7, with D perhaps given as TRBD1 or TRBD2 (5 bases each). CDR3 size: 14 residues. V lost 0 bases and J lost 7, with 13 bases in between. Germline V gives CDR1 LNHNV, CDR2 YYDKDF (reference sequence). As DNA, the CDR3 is TGTGCCACCAGCAGAGAAGAGGGGCTTGGGGAGCAGTACTTC. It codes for CATSREEGLGEQYF.

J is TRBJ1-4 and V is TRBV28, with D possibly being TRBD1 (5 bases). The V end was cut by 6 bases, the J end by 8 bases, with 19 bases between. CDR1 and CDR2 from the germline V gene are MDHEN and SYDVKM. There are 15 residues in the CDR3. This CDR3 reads CASRIQGQGEEKLFF. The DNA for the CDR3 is TGTGCCAGCAGGATTCAGGGTCAGGGTGAGGAAAAACTGTTTTTT.

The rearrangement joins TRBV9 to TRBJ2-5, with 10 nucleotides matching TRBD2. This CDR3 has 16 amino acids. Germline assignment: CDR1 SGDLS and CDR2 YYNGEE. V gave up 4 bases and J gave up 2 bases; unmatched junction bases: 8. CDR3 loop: CASSPRLAGQQETQYF. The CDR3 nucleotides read TGTGCCAGCAGCCCCCGACTAGCGGGCCAGCAAGAGACCCAGTACTTC. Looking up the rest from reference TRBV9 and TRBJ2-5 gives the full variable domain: DSGVTQTPKHLITATGQRVTLRCSPRSGDLSVYWYQQSLDQGLQFLIQYYNGEERAKGNILERFSAQQFPDLHSELNLSSLELGDSALYFCASSPRLAGQQETQYFGPGTRLLVL.

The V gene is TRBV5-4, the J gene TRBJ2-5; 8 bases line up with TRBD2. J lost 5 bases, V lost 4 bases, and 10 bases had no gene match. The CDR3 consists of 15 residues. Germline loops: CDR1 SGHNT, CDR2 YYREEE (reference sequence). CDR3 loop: CASSGGPREGETQYF. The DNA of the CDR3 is TGTGCCAGCAGCGGCGGTCCCCGGGAGGGGGAGACCCAGTACTTC.

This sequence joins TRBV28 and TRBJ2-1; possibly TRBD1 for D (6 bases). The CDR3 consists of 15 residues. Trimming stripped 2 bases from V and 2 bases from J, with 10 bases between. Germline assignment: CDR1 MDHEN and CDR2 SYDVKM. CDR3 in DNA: TGTGCCAGCAGTTTAGGGCAGGGGCCCTACAATGAGCAGTTCTTC. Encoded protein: CASSLGQGPYNEQFF.

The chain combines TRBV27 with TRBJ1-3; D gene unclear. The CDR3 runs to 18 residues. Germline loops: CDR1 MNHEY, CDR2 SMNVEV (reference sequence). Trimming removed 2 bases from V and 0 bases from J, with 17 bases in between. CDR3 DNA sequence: TGTGCCAGCAGTTTAAGCCCCGAACCGGGGTCCTCTGGAAACACCATATATTTT. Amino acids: CASSLSPEPGSSGNTIYF.

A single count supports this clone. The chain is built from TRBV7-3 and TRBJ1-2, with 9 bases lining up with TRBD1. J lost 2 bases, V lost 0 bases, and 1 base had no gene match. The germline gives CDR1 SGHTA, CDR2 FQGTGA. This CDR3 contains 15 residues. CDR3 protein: CASSLTGTGNYGYTF. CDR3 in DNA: TGTGCCAGCAGCTTAACTGGGACAGGGAACTATGGCTACACCTTC.

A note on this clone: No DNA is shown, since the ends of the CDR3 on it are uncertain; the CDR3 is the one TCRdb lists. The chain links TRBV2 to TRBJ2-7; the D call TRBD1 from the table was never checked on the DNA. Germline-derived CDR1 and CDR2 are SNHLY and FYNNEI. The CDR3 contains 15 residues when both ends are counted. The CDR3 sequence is CASSVGIGTGSGLNF.

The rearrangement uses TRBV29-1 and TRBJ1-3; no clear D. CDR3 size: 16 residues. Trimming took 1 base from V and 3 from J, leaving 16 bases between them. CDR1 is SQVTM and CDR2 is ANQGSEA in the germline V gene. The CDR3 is CSVEARKREDGNTIYF. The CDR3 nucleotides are TGCAGCGTTGAAGCAAGGAAGAGGGAGGATGGAAACACCATATATTTT.

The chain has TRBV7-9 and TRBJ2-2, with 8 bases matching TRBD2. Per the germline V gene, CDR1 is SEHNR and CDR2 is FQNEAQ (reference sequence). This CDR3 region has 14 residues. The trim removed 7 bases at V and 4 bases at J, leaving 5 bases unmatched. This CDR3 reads CASIRGGGTGELFF. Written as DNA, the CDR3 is TGTGCCAGCATCCGGGGGGGTGGCACCGGGGAGCTGTTTTTT.